What follows are 8 T cell receptor beta chains derived from one specimen sequenced in a study of blood T cell repertoires in COVID-19. Only in-frame clones appear in the TCRdb table, and some are missing; sequencing was by immunoSEQ multiplex PCR. The table has roughly 440,000 clones, about nine tenths seen once. The sequencing input was peripheral blood. The receptors shown here come from a woman aged 50 to 60 with COVID-19, enrolled during active disease.

This chain uses TRBV19 with TRBJ1-2; 7 bases map to TRBD1. Germline V CDR1 and CDR2: LNHDA, SQIVND (reference sequence). The J segment lost 2 bases and the V segment lost 2 bases, leaving 5 bases of the junction unmatched. The CDR3 covers 15 residues. CDR3 loop: CASSIYRDSNYGYTF. CDR3 in DNA: TGTGCCAGTAGTATATATCGGGACAGCAACTATGGCTACACCTTC.

The rearrangement links TRBV6-6 to TRBJ1-2; TRBD1 agrees at 8 bases. Germline loops: CDR1 MNHNY, CDR2 SVGAGI (reference sequence). V trimming: 8 bases; J trimming: 8 bases; junction bases outside the gene matches: 13. This CDR3 has 14 amino acids. The CDR3 sequence: CASGPPDRALGYTF. DNA of the CDR3: TGTGCCAGCGGGCCCCCGGACAGGGCGTTGGGCTACACCTTC.

This clone was picked up one time. The rearrangement uses TRBV30 and TRBJ1-2, with 9 bases aligning to TRBD1. Germline V gene lookup returns CDR1 GTSNPN and CDR2 SVGIG (reference sequence). The CDR3 runs 15 residues. The J segment lost 4 bases and the V segment lost 3 bases, leaving 9 bases of the junction unmatched. CDR3 amino acids: CAWSDPMTGGYGYTF. CDR3 DNA: TGTGCCTGGAGCGATCCCATGACAGGGGGCTATGGCTACACCTTC. Combining the CDR3 with reference TRBV30 and TRBJ1-2 gives the whole variable domain SQTIHQWPATLVQPVGSPLSLECTVEGTSNPNLYWYRQAAGRGLQLLFYSVGIGQISSEVPQNLSASRPQDRQFILSSKKLLLSDSGFYLCAWSDPMTGGYGYTFGSGTRLTVV.

V is TRBV10-3 and J is TRBJ1-2; 9 bases line up with TRBD1. V shed 0 bases, J shed 8 bases, and the junction held 4 bases outside the gene matches. Per the germline V gene, CDR1 is ENHRY and CDR2 is SYGVKD. The CDR3 has 14 amino acids. CDR3 residues: CAISESRDREGYTF. In nucleotides, the CDR3 is TGTGCCATCAGTGAGTCGAGGGACAGGGAGGGCTACACCTTC.

This chain connects TRBV6-5 to TRBJ1-2, with 11 bases fitting TRBD1. The CDR3 covers 13 residues. Germline V lookup: CDR1 MNHEY, CDR2 SVGAGI. V dropped 7 bases and J dropped 8; count of bases not matched to a gene: 6. The CDR3 is CASTGTGGEGYTF. The CDR3 DNA reads as TGTGCCAGCACCGGGACAGGGGGTGAGGGCTACACCTTC.

The V gene is TRBV6-5, the J gene TRBJ2-3; a weak D match, TRBD1 (6 bases). Trimming removed 10 bases at V and 4 bases at J, with 18 bases between. Germline CDR1 and CDR2: MNHEY and SVGAGI. The CDR3 sequence is 14 residues long. CDR3 loop: CATTTGSFADTQYF. The DNA for the CDR3 is TGTGCCACCACGACAGGATCATTCGCAGATACGCAGTATTTT.

V and J are TRBV2 and TRBJ2-3; 13 bases line up with TRBD2. Trimming took 5 bases from V and 1 from J; bases not matched to a gene: 12. The CDR3 loop spans 19 amino acids. Germline-derived CDR1 and CDR2 are SNHLY and FYNNEI. DNA of the CDR3: TGTGCCAGCAGTAGGACTAGCGGGGGCATCCCGGTTGGCACAGATACGCAGTATTTT. Residues: CASSRTSGGIPVGTDTQYF. Full variable domain (missing parts from reference TRBV2 and TRBJ2-3): EPEVTQTPSHQVTQMGQEVILRCVPISNHLYFYWYRQILGQKVEFLVSFYNNEISEKSEIFDDQFSVERPDGSNFTLKIRSTKLEDSAMYFCASSRTSGGIPVGTDTQYFGPGTRLTVL.

The table lists this clone with a count of one. The CDR3 is CASSYPSYGYTF. Here the CDR3 DNA reads TGTGCCAGCAGTTACCCATCCTATGGCTACACCTTC. This chain connects TRBV6-2 or TRBV6-3 to TRBJ1-2; D ambiguous. CDR3 length: 12 residues. Germline values: CDR1 MNHEY, CDR2 SVGEGT. Trimming took 2 bases from V and 4 from J, leaving 5 bases between them.